Shown below are 23 T cell receptor beta chains from a single sample sequenced in a study of blood T cell repertoires in COVID-19. Assay: immunoSEQ multiplex PCR; the TCRdb copy retains only in-frame clones and omits some. The sample holds roughly 410,000 clones, about 88% seen once. The sequenced sample consisted of peripheral blood. All receptors come from a woman aged 40 to 55 with COVID-19, enrolled during active disease.

The chain links TRBV5-4 to TRBJ2-5; a weak D match, TRBD2 (5 bases). Trimming took 4 bases from V and 2 from J, leaving 12 bases between them. The CDR3 consists of 14 residues. CDR1 SGHNT and CDR2 YYREEE come from the germline V gene (reference sequence). DNA of the CDR3: TGTGCCAGCAGCGCCGGGAATCAGCAAGAGACCCAGTACTTC. It yields the protein CASSAGNQQETQYF.

V is TRBV19 and J is TRBJ2-3, with D possibly TRBD1 on 5 matching bases. The CDR3 runs 15 residues. V shed 1 base and J shed 6 bases, with 14 bases lying between them. Germline CDR1 and CDR2: LNHDA and SQIVND (reference sequence). The chain's CDR3 is CASSIVQAPGDTQYF. CDR3 in DNA: TGTGCCAGTAGTATAGTCCAGGCCCCAGGGGATACGCAGTATTTT.

The chain recombines TRBV28 with TRBJ2-7, with TRBD2 matching over 7 bases. From germline, CDR1 is MDHEN and CDR2 SYDVKM. V lost 1 base and J lost 4; bases outside the gene matches: 4. CDR3 size: 14 residues. The CDR3 region is CASSLFWGGYEQYF. The CDR3 nucleotides read TGTGCCAGCAGTTTATTTTGGGGAGGGTACGAGCAGTACTTC.

This chain connects TRBV28 to TRBJ1-4; D may be TRBD1 (5 bases). Germline CDR1 is MDHEN and CDR2 is SYDVKM. V lost 6 bases, J lost 7 bases, and 24 bases lay in between. The CDR3 has 17 residues. The CDR3 protein is CASSSLAPRTTLEKLFF. In DNA, the CDR3 is TGTGCCAGCAGCTCCCTGGCCCCAAGGACAACCCTTGAAAAACTGTTTTTT.

The CDR3 sequence: CATRPGSQLAGVFDTQYF. CDR3 DNA sequence: TGTGCCACCCGCCCCGGTTCCCAACTAGCGGGAGTTTTTGATACGCAGTATTTT. The chain has TRBV27 and TRBJ2-3; 11 bases are a match to TRBD2. V dropped 10 bases and J dropped 6; count of bases not matched to a gene: 21. The CDR3 loop spans 18 amino acids. Per the germline V gene, CDR1 is MNHEY and CDR2 is SMNVEV (reference sequence).

The V and J genes are TRBV19 and TRBJ1-1, with 7 bases fitting TRBD1. Trimming at V came to 4 bases and at J to 0 bases, leaving 2 bases not matched to a gene. The CDR3 loop spans 14 amino acids. Germline-derived CDR1 and CDR2 are LNHDA and SQIVND (reference sequence). Here the CDR3 reads CASSTGTVNTEAFF. The CDR3 nucleotides are TGTGCCAGTAGTACCGGGACAGTGAACACTGAAGCTTTCTTT. Full variable domain (remainder filled in from reference TRBV19 and TRBJ1-1): DGGITQSPKYLFRKEGQNVTLSCEQNLNHDAMYWYRQDPGQGLRLIYYSQIVNDFQKGDIAEGYSVSREKKESFPLTVTSAQKNPTAFYLCASSTGTVNTEAFFGQGTRLTVV.

The chain recombines TRBV7-9 with TRBJ1-2, with a weak D call TRBD1 (5 bases). This CDR3 spans 15 amino acids. V was cut by 3 bases and J by 1 base, with 12 bases left in between. From germline, CDR1 is SEHNR and CDR2 FQNEAQ (reference sequence). CDR3 in amino acids: CASSFHRTFNYGYTF. The CDR3 bases are TGTGCCAGCAGCTTCCACAGGACCTTTAACTATGGCTACACCTTC.

The chain links TRBV6-1 to TRBJ1-3; no clear D. This CDR3 comprises 16 residues. V was pared by 1 base and J by 0 bases, with 10 bases between. Germline-derived CDR1 and CDR2 are MNHNS and SASEGT. The CDR3 DNA reads TGTGCCAGCAGTGAAGGGCCTTCAACCTCTGGAAACACCATATATTTT. It translates to CASSEGPSTSGNTIYF.

The chain links TRBV19 to TRBJ1-1; 10 bases are a match to TRBD1. Germline-derived CDR1 and CDR2 are LNHDA and SQIVND (reference sequence). This CDR3 has 15 residues. V lost 5 bases and J lost 7; bases outside the gene matches: 10. The CDR3 DNA sequence: TGTGCCAGTAGTCCCGGGGACAGGGGTTCAGGTGAAGCTTTCTTT. This sequence encodes CASSPGDRGSGEAFF.

The chain uses TRBV9 and TRBJ1-1; TRBD1 matches at 8 bases. The germline V gene encodes CDR1 SGDLS and CDR2 YYNGEE. The V gene end was trimmed by 6 bases and the J gene end by 3 bases; junction bases not matched to a gene: 7. The CDR3 contains 14 residues. The CDR3 spells CASTQGAWDTEAFF. The DNA for the CDR3 is TGTGCCAGCACCCAGGGGGCGTGGGACACTGAAGCTTTCTTT.

This chain uses TRBV14 with TRBJ1-1, with D perhaps matching TRBD1 (6 bases). The CDR3 runs 12 residues. V was clipped by 4 bases and J by 10 bases, with 13 bases between them. CDR1 is SGHDN, CDR2 FVKESK, per germline. CDR3 sequence: CASSPGVNLAFF. The CDR3 nucleotides are TGTGCCAGCAGCCCAGGGGTCAATTTAGCTTTCTTT.

The J gene is TRBJ1-2, the V gene TRBV24-1; D remains unclear. Trimming pared 2 bases from V and 7 bases from J, leaving 10 bases between. The CDR3 sequence is 13 residues long. Germline assignment: CDR1 KGHDR and CDR2 SFDVKD. Here the CDR3 DNA reads TGTGCCACCAGTGATTCGCCCCTTAGTGGCTACACCTTC. Protein: CATSDSPLSGYTF.

The sample holds one count of this clone. The rearrangement uses TRBV19 and TRBJ1-5, with 8 bases matching TRBD1. The germline V gene has CDR1 LNHDA and CDR2 SQIVND (reference sequence). V was pared by 6 bases and J by 3 bases, with 4 bases of the junction left unmatched. The CDR3 contains 14 residues. The CDR3 region is CASSRDRFNQPQHF. Here the CDR3 DNA reads TGTGCCAGTAGCCGGGACAGGTTCAATCAGCCCCAGCATTTT.

This clone came up once. The J gene is TRBJ2-7, the V gene TRBV6-2 or TRBV6-3; tentatively, D is TRBD2 (6 bases). Trimming removed 1 base at V and 4 bases at J, with 14 bases between. The CDR3 length is 15 residues. Per germline, CDR1 MNHEY and CDR2 SVGEGT. The chain's CDR3 is CASSYWRDGGYEQYF. The DNA of the CDR3 is TGTGCCAGCAGTTACTGGCGCGACGGGGGTTACGAGCAGTACTTC.

The chain recombines TRBV6-2 or TRBV6-3 with TRBJ2-5; the match to TRBD1 covers 9 bases. The germline CDR1 and CDR2 sequences are MNHEY and SVGEGT. Trimming removed 6 bases from V and 2 bases from J; junction bases left unmatched: 7. The CDR3 loop spans 15 amino acids. As DNA, the CDR3 is TGTGCCAGCAGCTGGGACAGGGCGCGACAAGAGACCCAGTACTTC. Its protein is CASSWDRARQETQYF.

The chain is built from TRBV6-2 or TRBV6-3 and TRBJ1-6; D is undetermined. The ends were cut back, 5 bases at V and 5 bases at J, with 7 bases in the middle. Germline lookup yields CDR1 MNHEY and CDR2 SVGEGT. The CDR3 loop spans 13 amino acids. DNA of the CDR3: TGTGCCAGCAGTCGACACGATAATTCACCCCTCCACTTT. This gives the protein CASSRHDNSPLHF.

The J gene is TRBJ2-7, the V gene TRBV5-4, with D unresolved. The CDR3 sequence is 14 residues long. Germline CDR1 is SGHNT and CDR2 is YYREEE (reference sequence). Between the trimmed V and J ends, which lost 4 bases and 2 bases, there was a span of 13 bases. This chain's CDR3 is CASSLDPSAYEQYF. The CDR3 bases are TGTGCCAGCAGCCTAGACCCGAGCGCCTACGAGCAGTACTTC.

The rearrangement links TRBV20-1 to TRBJ2-7, with TRBD2 identical over 8 bases. Trimming cost V 6 bases and J 3 bases; bases outside gene matches: 1. This CDR3 contains 11 residues. Per the germline V gene, CDR1 is DFQATT and CDR2 is SNEGSKA (reference sequence). The DNA for the CDR3 is TGCAGTGCCCTAGCGGGCTACGAGCAGTACTTC. Translation: CSALAGYEQYF.

V is TRBV12-5 and J is TRBJ2-7; 8 bases fit TRBD1. The length of the CDR3 is 13 residues. Germline assignment: CDR1 LGHNT and CDR2 FRNRAP. V trimming: 5 bases; J trimming: 5 bases; junction bases outside the gene matches: 5. This CDR3 reads CASGAGQGHEQYF. CDR3 in DNA: TGTGCTAGTGGTGCCGGACAGGGCCACGAGCAGTACTTC.

This chain connects TRBV7-3 to TRBJ2-1, with 7 bases identical to TRBD1. Looked up from germline, CDR1 is SGHTA and CDR2 is FQGTGA. The CDR3 is 16 amino acids. V lost 2 bases, J lost 0 bases, and 4 bases stayed unmatched. As DNA, the CDR3 is TGTGCCAGCAGCTTAGGGGGACAGCGCTCCTACAATGAGCAGTTCTTC. Protein product: CASSLGGQRSYNEQFF.

J is TRBJ1-4 and V is TRBV5-6, with 7 bases fitting TRBD1. The CDR3 covers 13 residues. The germline V gene has CDR1 SGHDT and CDR2 YYEEEE. V lost 5 bases, J lost 4 bases, and 2 bases stayed unmatched. The CDR3 bases are TGTGCCAGCAGACAGGGGATTAATGAAAAACTGTTTTTT. This sequence encodes CASRQGINEKLFF.

The genes are TRBV5-6 and TRBJ1-5; no clear D. The CDR3 extends over 13 amino acids. Germline V gene data show CDR1 as SGHDT and CDR2 as YYEEEE. V lost 0 bases and J 6 bases, leaving 7 bases between the germline ends. CDR3 in DNA: TGTGCCAGCAGCTTGGGCCTGAGTCAGCCCCAGCATTTT. This encodes CASSLGLSQPQHF. The full variable domain, its missing parts supplied by reference TRBV5-6 and TRBJ1-5, is DAGVTQSPTHLIKTRGQQVTLRCSPKSGHDTVSWYQQALGQGPQFIFQYYEEEERQRGNFPDRFSGHQFPNYSSELNVNALLLGDSALYLCASSLGLSQPQHFGDGTRLSIL.

The CDR3 is CASSLKNREIPYEQYF. For the CDR3, the DNA is TGTGCCAGCAGTCTGAAAAACAGGGAGATTCCCTACGAGCAGTACTTC. This chain connects TRBV28 to TRBJ2-7; D may be TRBD1 (6 bases). The CDR3 has 16 residues. V shed 5 bases and J shed 2 bases, with 19 bases lying between them. The germline gives CDR1 MDHEN, CDR2 SYDVKM.